Reported below is one T cell receptor (beta chain). Its antigen is unidentified. CDR3 length: 14 amino acids. V lost 2 bases and J lost 0, with 8 bases in between. Germline CDR1 and CDR2: SNHLY and FYNNEI. CD4+ cells yielded CD45RA+ naive and CD45RA-negative memory subsets. Genomic DNA of every subset was divided equally among multiple immunoSEQ plates. Data came from immunoSEQ multiplex PCR; TCRdb stores just in-frame clones and leaves some out. The sample lists about 2.4 million clones, over 85% seen once, with about 0.39% in the top ten. This entry is derived from a study of shared clonotypes between healthy human individuals. Study-level results: Clonotype sharing among donors was thought likely to change with sequencing depth. Shared clonotypes across all four donors exceeded non-shared ones in generation probability.

The chain uses TRBV2 and TRBJ2-7; a weak D match, TRBD2 (6 bases). The source of this sequence is a young man in good health. Some clones in this sample may be carry-over from other donors' samples. Sequences were obtained from naive CD4+ T cells from PBMCs. The subset denotes: CD45RA+ positively selected. The CDR3 nucleotides are TGTGCCAGCAGTGAATTGCGGGACTCCTACGAGCAGTACTTC. Translating gives CASSELRDSYEQYF. Variable domain in full (rest from reference TRBV2 and TRBJ2-7): EPEVTQTPSHQVTQMGQEVILRCVPISNHLYFYWYRQILGQKVEFLVSFYNNEISEKSEIFDDQFSVERPDGSNFTLKIRSTKLEDSAMYFCASSELRDSYEQYFGPGTRLTVT.